The 19 T cell receptor beta chains given below trace back to one sample, sequenced in a study of regulatory T cells in long-lasting Graves disease. Library construction for TCR beta used iRepertoire HTBI primers and Arm-PCR of CDR3 regions. MiXCR, run by TCRdb on the multiplex PCR reads, gives a single entry per CDR3 protein. The table lists roughly 420,000 distinct CDR3 sequences, 16% of them singletons, with around 10% in the top ten. Stated time point: newly diagnosed GD, antithyroid drugs for less than 3 months. The TCR library used RNA extracted from PBMCs. Separately, the same data were catalogued under a study of T cells in Graves' hyperthyroidism and ophthalmopathy.

Here the sequenced sample was peripheral blood mononuclear cells (PBMCs), taken at new diagnosis, from a patient treated with antithyroid drugs. The receptors originated from a woman under 40 with Graves disease.

The chain is built from TRBV27 and TRBJ1-6; 8 bases map to TRBD1. The length of the CDR3 is 15 residues. Trimming took 2 bases from V and 10 from J; bases not matched to a gene: 7. Germline-derived CDR1 and CDR2 are MNHEY and SMNVEV (reference sequence). The DNA for the CDR3 is TGTGCCAGCAGTTTAATCACAGGGGGAAAGTCACCCCTCCACTTT. Translation: CASSLITGGKSPLHF.

This clonotype showed up many times. This rearrangement joins TRBV5-1 to TRBJ1-1; 9 positions agree with TRBD1. The CDR3 runs 13 residues. Per the germline V gene, CDR1 is SGHRS and CDR2 is YFSETQ. J gave up 1 base and V 6 bases, and 1 base lay outside the gene matches. The CDR3 coding sequence is TGCGCCAGCAAGGGACAGGGGAACACTGAAGCTTTCTTT. This codes for CASKGQGNTEAFF.

Remarks on this clonotype: One end of the junction varies from germline; a read error may be responsible. The chain links TRBV7-6 to TRBJ2-3; no clear D gene. The CDR3 is 14 amino acids. Looked up from germline, CDR1 is SGHVS and CDR2 is FNYEAQ. The CDR3 coding sequence is TGTGCCAGCAGCTCATTGGATACCACAGATAGGCAGTATTTT. Amino acids: CASSSLDTTDRQYF.

This clonotype has a count of ten or more. This sequence joins TRBV7-6 and TRBJ2-2, with D unresolved. The CDR3 has 15 residues. Trimming left V 0 bases short and J 5 bases short, with 10 bases between. Per the germline V gene, CDR1 is SGHVS and CDR2 is FNYEAQ. The CDR3 nucleotides read TGTGCCAGCAGCTTAGCGGCTCGTGAAACCGGGGAGCTGTTTTTT. It translates to CASSLAARETGELFF.

A note on this clonotype: Only one base separates this from a far larger clonotype, so it likely reflects a read error. The rearrangement uses TRBV7-2 and TRBJ2-1, with a weak D call TRBD2 (5 bases). The better agreement between TRBJ2-3 and the DNA end casts doubt on the J call. This CDR3 has 16 residues. Germline V gives CDR1 SGHTA, CDR2 FQGNSA. CDR3 DNA sequence: TGTGCCGGCAGCTTAGCGCTGGCGGATGGCACAGATACGCAGTATTTT. Translating it yields CAGSLALADGTDTQYF.

Of note for this clonotype: An end of the junction differs from the germline gene, which may be a read error. The CDR3 nucleotides are TGTGCCAGCAGTGTATCCCCGAGCGGGAGTACCTACGAGCAGTACTTC. Translating gives CASSVSPSGSTYEQYF. This chain connects TRBV27 to TRBJ2-7; TRBD2 matches at 8 bases. CDR3 size: 16 residues. Germline V CDR1 and CDR2: MNHEY, SMNVEV (reference sequence).

This clonotype was counted only a few times. The chain couples TRBV5-1 to TRBJ2-1; D gene unclear. The CDR3 is made up of 16 amino acids. The V and J ends lost 1 base and 0 bases respectively, with 11 bases between them. CDR1 and CDR2 (germline): SGHRS, YFSETQ. CDR3 nucleotides: TGCGCCAGCAGCTTGATTGGCTTGAGCTCCTACAATGAGCAGTTCTTC. Translating it yields CASSLIGLSSYNEQFF.

Ten or more counts support this clonotype. The chain employs TRBV7-9 and TRBJ2-5, with 9 bases matching TRBD2. V shed 0 bases, J shed 4 bases, and the junction held 12 bases outside the gene matches. Germline V gives CDR1 SEHNR, CDR2 FQNEAQ (reference sequence). This CDR3 has 18 residues. The CDR3 DNA reads TGTGCCAGCAGCTTAGCGGGACTAGCTTACCTTAGTGGAGAGACCCAGTACTTC. It specifies CASSLAGLAYLSGETQYF.

The table lists this clonotype with many counts. This chain links TRBV7-2 with TRBJ1-1, with 9 bases aligning to TRBD1. The V and J ends lost 6 bases and 4 bases, in that order; junction bases with no gene match: 9. Germline assignment: CDR1 SGHTA and CDR2 FQGNSA. The CDR3 runs to 15 residues. The CDR3 DNA reads as TGTGCCAGCAGGCCGGGACAGGGAATTTCCACTGAAGCTTTCTTT. Protein sequence: CASRPGQGISTEAFF. Full variable domain (missing parts from reference TRBV7-2 and TRBJ1-1): GAGVSQSPSNKVTEKGKDVELRCDPISGHTALYWYRQSLGQGLEFLIYFQGNSAPDKSGLPSDRFSAERTGGSVSTLTIQRTQQEDSAVYLCASRPGQGISTEAFFGQGTRLTVV.

This clonotype occurred a few times. The rearrangement joins TRBV12-3 or TRBV12-4 to TRBJ2-2, with D possibly TRBD2 on 6 matching bases. CDR3 length equals 12 residues. V was trimmed by 6 bases and J by 8 bases, leaving 10 bases between them. CDR3 in amino acids: CASRPGEGELFF. In DNA, the CDR3 is TGTGCCAGCAGACCGGGAGAGGGGGAGCTGTTTTTT.

This chain uses TRBV6-2 or TRBV6-3 with TRBJ2-7; 11 bases align to TRBD2. The CDR3 spans 18 residues. Trimming at V came to 0 bases and at J to 4 bases, leaving 11 bases not matched to a gene. Looked up from germline, CDR1 is MNHEY and CDR2 is SVGEGT. The CDR3 spells CASSYSAGSGLAAYEQYF. The CDR3, as DNA: TGTGCCAGCAGTTACTCGGCAGGGTCGGGACTAGCGGCATACGAGCAGTACTTC.

The sample holds a few counts of this clonotype. CDR3 bases: TGTGCCAGCAGCCAAGAACTGGGGAACACCGGGGAGCTGTTTTTT. As protein: CASSQELGNTGELFF. This chain uses TRBV14 with TRBJ2-2; D gene uncertain. The V gene lost 0 bases and the J gene lost 1 base, with 6 bases spanning the gap. CDR3 length equals 15 residues. CDR1 is SGHDN and CDR2 is FVKESK in the germline V gene.

This clonotype was detected ten times or more. This chain joins TRBV3-1 and TRBJ2-1; 7 bases are a match to TRBD1. The CDR3 is made up of 14 amino acids. Germline-derived CDR1 and CDR2 are LGHDT and YNNKEL (reference sequence). With V trimmed by 5 bases and J by 4 bases, 5 bases remained unmatched. CDR3 in amino acids: CASSGGQYYNEQFF. The CDR3 nucleotides are TGTGCCAGCAGCGGGGGACAGTATTACAATGAGCAGTTCTTC.

This clonotype occurred a few times. The V call is TRBV24-1, the J call TRBJ2-3, with 7 positions matching TRBD2. This CDR3 is 16 amino acids long. J lost 0 bases, V lost 3 bases, and 5 bases had no gene match. Germline CDR1 reads KGHDR; CDR2 reads SFDVKD. The CDR3 DNA reads TGTGCCACCAGTGATCAGGGACTACCAAGCACAGATACGCAGTATTTT. It is translated as CATSDQGLPSTDTQYF.

The chain employs TRBV19 and TRBJ1-5, with D unclear. This CDR3 contains 16 residues. The V gene lost 2 bases and the J gene lost 0 bases, with 11 bases spanning the gap. CDR1 is LNHDA and CDR2 is SQIVND in the germline V gene (reference sequence). Here the CDR3 reads CASSIISTVSNQPQHF. In nucleotides, the CDR3 is TGTGCCAGTAGTATAATCTCGACGGTTAGCAATCAGCCCCAGCATTTT.

The chain combines TRBV7-9 with TRBJ2-3, with 12 bases aligning to TRBD2. The trim removed 4 bases at V and 2 bases at J, leaving 10 bases unmatched. CDR1 is SEHNR and CDR2 is FQNEAQ in the germline V gene (reference sequence). The CDR3 loop spans 18 amino acids. The CDR3 DNA follows: TGTGCCAGCAGCTCATGGGGGGCTAGCGGGAGGGCCACAGATACGCAGTATTTT. As protein: CASSSWGASGRATDTQYF.

This clonotype was seen many times. The V and J genes are TRBV20-1 and TRBJ2-3; 8 nucleotides match TRBD2. Per the germline V gene, CDR1 is DFQATT and CDR2 is SNEGSKA (reference sequence). The CDR3 totals 14 residues. V was clipped by 1 base and J by 6 bases; unmatched bases: 6. This CDR3 reads CSARVGSGGDTQYF. The CDR3 bases are TGCAGTGCTAGAGTGGGGTCGGGAGGGGATACGCAGTATTTT.

In regard to this clonotype: A much bigger clone sits one base away, suggesting this may be a read error. V gene TRBV10-3 combines with J gene TRBJ2-5; no clear D. Deletions cut 6 bases from V and 2 bases from J, with 10 bases between. Germline CDR1 ENHRY, CDR2 SYGVKD. The CDR3 extends over 13 amino acids. The CDR3 coding sequence is TGTGCCATCAGGATGGCCCTTCAAGAGACCCAGTACTTC. Its translation: CAIRMALQETQYF.

This clonotype came up many times. The chain couples TRBV29-1 to TRBJ2-1; D possibly corresponds to TRBD1 (6 bases). V was clipped by 7 bases and J by 3 bases, with 13 bases between them. Germline V gene sequence: CDR1 SQVTM, CDR2 ANQGSEA. The CDR3 has 13 residues. The CDR3, as DNA: TGCAGCGCCCCCGGGACAAACTACAATGAGCAGTTCTTC. Protein: CSAPGTNYNEQFF.